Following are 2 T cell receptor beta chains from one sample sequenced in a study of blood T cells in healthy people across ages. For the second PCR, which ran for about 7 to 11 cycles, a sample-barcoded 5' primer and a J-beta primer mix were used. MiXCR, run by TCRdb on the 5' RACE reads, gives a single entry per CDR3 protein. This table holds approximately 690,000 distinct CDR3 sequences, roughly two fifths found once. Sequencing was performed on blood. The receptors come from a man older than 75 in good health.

In DNA form, the CDR3 reads TGTGCCACCAGCAGAGATCTAACTAGCGGGTCAGATACGCAGTATTTT. This codes for CATSRDLTSGSDTQYF. V and J are TRBV15 and TRBJ2-3, with 9 bases identical to TRBD2. The CDR3 totals 16 residues. Trimming took 0 bases from V and 4 from J; bases not matched to a gene: 5. The germline V gene encodes CDR1 LNHNV and CDR2 YYDKDF (reference sequence). Variable domain in full (rest from reference TRBV15 and TRBJ2-3): DAMVIQNPRYQVTQFGKPVTLSCSQTLNHNVMYWYQQKSSQAPKLLFHYYDKDFNNEADTPDNFQSRRPNTSFCFLDIRSPGLGDTAMYLCATSRDLTSGSDTQYFGPGTRLTVL.

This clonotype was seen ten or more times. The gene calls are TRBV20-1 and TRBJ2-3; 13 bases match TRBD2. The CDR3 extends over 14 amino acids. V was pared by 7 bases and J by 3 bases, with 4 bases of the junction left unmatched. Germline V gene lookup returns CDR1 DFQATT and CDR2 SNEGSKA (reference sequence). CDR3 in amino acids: CSGTSGRPTDTQYF. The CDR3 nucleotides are TGCAGTGGGACTAGCGGGAGACCGACAGATACGCAGTATTTT.